The next 5 T cell receptor beta chains were all read from a single sample in a study of CD8 T cells in ankylosing spondylitis (TCRdb year 2017). General findings and caveats noted by the study authors: A TCR beta motif made up of fewer than 10 highly homologous amino acid variants appeared to be characteristic of blood from ankylosing spondylitis patients.

Library construction relied on 5' RACE. TCRdb shows the sequencer as Illumina HiSeq 2500. TCRdb ran its own pipeline on the public reads, namely fastp trimming at Q25 and MiXCR clone calling, and kept in-frame beta chains. Rows are combined by CDR3 protein, so each entry shows the most common genes and DNA. Here the sample has 750,000 to 850,000 distinct CDR3 sequences; 10% to 15% occur a single time. About 0.49% of the sample is in the top ten clones. Their antigens remain unidentified. Sequencing was carried out using blood, either unsorted or a sorted T cell fraction (not recorded which). Every receptor here comes from a male donor with ankylosing spondylitis.

This clonotype was found a few times. V is TRBV6-4 and J is TRBJ2-6; 10 nucleotides line up with TRBD1. The J segment lost 2 bases and the V segment lost 6 bases, leaving 4 bases of the junction unmatched. CDR1 is MRHNA and CDR2 is SNTAGT in the germline V gene. This CDR3 is built from 16 residues. The CDR3: CASSPGQGTGANVLTF. Written as DNA, the CDR3 is TGTGCCAGCAGCCCGGGACAGGGGACTGGGGCCAACGTCCTGACTTTC.

In this sample, this clonotype turned up many times. V gene TRBV5-1 combines with J gene TRBJ2-3, with a weak D call TRBD1 (5 bases). This CDR3 comprises 14 residues. In germline, CDR1 is SGHRS, CDR2 YFSETQ. The germline V and J ends were trimmed by 0 bases and 2 bases, with 7 bases remaining between them. CDR3 sequence (DNA): TGCGCCAGCAGCTTGGAGACAGCCACAGATACGCAGTATTTT. Translation: CASSLETATDTQYF.

This chain joins TRBV6-2 or TRBV6-3 and TRBJ1-5, with 8 bases matching TRBD1. The CDR3 has 17 amino acids. Unmatched junction bases numbered 16, after V lost 6 bases and J lost 6 bases. Germline loops: CDR1 MNHEY, CDR2 SVGEGT. This CDR3 is CASSPYPQGVYVQPQHF. CDR3 coding DNA: TGTGCCAGCAGCCCATATCCACAGGGGGTTTACGTTCAGCCCCAGCATTTT.

This chain links TRBV12-3 or TRBV12-4 with TRBJ2-7, with D tentatively TRBD2 (6 bases). The CDR3 length is 16 residues. The V end lost 10 bases, the J end lost 0 bases, and 22 bases lay between the germline ends. The CDR3 here is CAKRAPSEGDSYEQYF. CDR3 sequence (DNA): TGTGCCAAAAGGGCCCCTAGCGAGGGCGACTCCTACGAGCAGTACTTC.

The chain employs TRBV27 and TRBJ1-5, with D possibly being TRBD1 (5 bases). CDR3 size: 15 residues. The ends were cut back, 9 bases at V and 1 base at J, with 16 bases in the middle. The germline V gene has CDR1 MNHEY and CDR2 SMNVEV (reference sequence). In DNA, the CDR3 is TGTGCCAGTGGGGGGGGGGTCAGGAGCAATCAGCCCCAGCATTTT. Encoded protein: CASGGGVRSNQPQHF.